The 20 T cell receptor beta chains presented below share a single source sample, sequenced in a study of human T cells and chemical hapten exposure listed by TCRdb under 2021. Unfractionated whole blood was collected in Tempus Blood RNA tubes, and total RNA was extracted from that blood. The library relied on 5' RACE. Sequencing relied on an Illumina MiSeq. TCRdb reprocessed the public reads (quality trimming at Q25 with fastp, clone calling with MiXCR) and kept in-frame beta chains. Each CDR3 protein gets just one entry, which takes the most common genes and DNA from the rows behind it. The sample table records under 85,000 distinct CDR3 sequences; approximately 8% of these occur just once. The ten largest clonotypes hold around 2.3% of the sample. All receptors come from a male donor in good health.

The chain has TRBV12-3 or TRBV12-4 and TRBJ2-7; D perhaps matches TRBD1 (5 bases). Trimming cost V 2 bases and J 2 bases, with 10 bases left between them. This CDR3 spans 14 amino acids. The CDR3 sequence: CASSLYDSAYEQYF. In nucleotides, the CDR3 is TGTGCCAGCAGTTTATATGACAGTGCCTACGAGCAGTACTTC.

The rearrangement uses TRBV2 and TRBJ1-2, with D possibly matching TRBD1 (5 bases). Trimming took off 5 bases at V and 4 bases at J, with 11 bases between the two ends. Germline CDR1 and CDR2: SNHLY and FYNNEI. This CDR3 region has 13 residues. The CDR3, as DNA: TGTGCCAGCAGTCAACAGGCTTCCTATGGCTACACCTTC. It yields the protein CASSQQASYGYTF.

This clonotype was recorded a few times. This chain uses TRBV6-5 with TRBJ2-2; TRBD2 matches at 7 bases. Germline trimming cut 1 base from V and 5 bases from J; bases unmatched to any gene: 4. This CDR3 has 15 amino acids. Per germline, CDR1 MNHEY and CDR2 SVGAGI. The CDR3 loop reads CASSYWREQTGELFF. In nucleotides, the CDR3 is TGTGCCAGCAGTTACTGGCGGGAGCAAACCGGGGAGCTGTTTTTT.

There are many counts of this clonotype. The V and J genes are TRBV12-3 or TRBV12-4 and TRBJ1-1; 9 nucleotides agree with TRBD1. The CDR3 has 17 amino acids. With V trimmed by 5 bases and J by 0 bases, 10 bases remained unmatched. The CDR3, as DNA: TGTGCCAGCAGTCCAGAAATAACAGGGGGCTTGAACACTGAAGCTTTCTTT. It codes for CASSPEITGGLNTEAFF.

For the CDR3, the DNA is TGTGCCAGCAGCGCGGGAACAGGGCGGAGCAATCAGCCCCAGCATTTT. Translated, it gives CASSAGTGRSNQPQHF. This sequence joins TRBV5-5 and TRBJ1-5, with D possibly being TRBD1 (6 bases). Trimming took off 4 bases at V and 1 base at J, with 15 bases between the two ends. Germline CDR1 reads SGHKS; CDR2 reads YYEKEE (reference sequence). The CDR3 runs to 16 residues.

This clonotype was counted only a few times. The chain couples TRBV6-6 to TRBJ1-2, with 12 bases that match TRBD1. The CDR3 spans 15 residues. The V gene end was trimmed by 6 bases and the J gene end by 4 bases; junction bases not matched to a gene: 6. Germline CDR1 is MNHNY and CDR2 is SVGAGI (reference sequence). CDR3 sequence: CASSRDRGRTYGYTF. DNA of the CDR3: TGTGCCAGCAGCCGGGACAGGGGGCGAACCTATGGCTACACCTTC.

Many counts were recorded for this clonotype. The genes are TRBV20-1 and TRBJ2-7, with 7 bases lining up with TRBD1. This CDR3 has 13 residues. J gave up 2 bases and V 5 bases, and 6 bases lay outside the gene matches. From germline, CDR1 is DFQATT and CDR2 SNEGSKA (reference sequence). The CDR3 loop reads CSAPGTDPYEQYF. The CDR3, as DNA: TGCAGTGCTCCCGGGACAGATCCCTACGAGCAGTACTTC.

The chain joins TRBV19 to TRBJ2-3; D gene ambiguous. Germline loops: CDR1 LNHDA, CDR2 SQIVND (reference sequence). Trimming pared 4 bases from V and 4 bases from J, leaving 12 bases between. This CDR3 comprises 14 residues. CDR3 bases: TGTGCCAGTAGTAACCGCCCCCAGGCAGATACGCAGTATTTT. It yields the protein CASSNRPQADTQYF.

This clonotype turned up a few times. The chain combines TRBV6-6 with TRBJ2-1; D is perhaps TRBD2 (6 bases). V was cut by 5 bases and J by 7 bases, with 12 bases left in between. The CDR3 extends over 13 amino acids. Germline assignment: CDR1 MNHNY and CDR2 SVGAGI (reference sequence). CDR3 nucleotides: TGTGCCAGCAGTGGGACTGGGTGGAATGAGCAGTTCTTC. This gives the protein CASSGTGWNEQFF.

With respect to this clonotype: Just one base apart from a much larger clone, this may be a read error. CDR3 nucleotide sequence: TGTGCCAGCAGTTTCAAGACTAGCGGAAACTCCTACAATGAGCAGTTCTTC. Its protein product is CASSFKTSGNSYNEQFF. The chain combines TRBV12-3 or TRBV12-4 with TRBJ2-1; 9 bases agree with TRBD2. The CDR3 has 17 residues. Germline trimming cut 3 bases from V and 0 bases from J; bases unmatched to any gene: 6.

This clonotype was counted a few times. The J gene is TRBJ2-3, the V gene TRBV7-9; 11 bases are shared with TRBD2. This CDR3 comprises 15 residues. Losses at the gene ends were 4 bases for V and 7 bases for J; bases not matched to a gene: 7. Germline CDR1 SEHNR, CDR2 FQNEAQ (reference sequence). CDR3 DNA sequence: TGTGCCAGCAGCTCGCAACTAGCGGGAGTCCATACGCAGTATTTT. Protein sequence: CASSSQLAGVHTQYF.

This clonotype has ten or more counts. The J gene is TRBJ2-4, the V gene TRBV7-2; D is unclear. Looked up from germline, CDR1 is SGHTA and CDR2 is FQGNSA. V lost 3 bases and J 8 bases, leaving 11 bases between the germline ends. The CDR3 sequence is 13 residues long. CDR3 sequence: CASSFNNRDIQYF. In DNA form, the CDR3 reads TGTGCCAGCAGCTTTAATAATAGGGACATTCAGTACTTC.

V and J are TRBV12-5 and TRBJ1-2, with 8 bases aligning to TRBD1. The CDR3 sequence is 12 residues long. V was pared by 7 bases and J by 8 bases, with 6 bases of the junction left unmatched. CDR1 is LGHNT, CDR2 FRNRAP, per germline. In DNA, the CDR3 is TGTGCTAGTGTGGACAGGGACGGCGGCTACACCTTC. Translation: CASVDRDGGYTF.

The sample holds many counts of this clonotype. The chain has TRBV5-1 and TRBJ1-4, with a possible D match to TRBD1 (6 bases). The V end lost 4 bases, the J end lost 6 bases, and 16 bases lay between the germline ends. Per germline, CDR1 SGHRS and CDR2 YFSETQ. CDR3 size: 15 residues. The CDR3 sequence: CASSPQGIADEKLFF. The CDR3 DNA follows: TGCGCCAGCAGCCCACAGGGAATCGCGGATGAAAAACTGTTTTTT.

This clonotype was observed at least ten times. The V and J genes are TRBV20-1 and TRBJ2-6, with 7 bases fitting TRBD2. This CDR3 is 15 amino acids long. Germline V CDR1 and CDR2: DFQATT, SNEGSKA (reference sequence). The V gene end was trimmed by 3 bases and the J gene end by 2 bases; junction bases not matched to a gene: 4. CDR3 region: CSARGGVAGANVLTF. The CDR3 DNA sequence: TGCAGTGCTAGGGGAGGGGTGGCTGGGGCCAACGTCCTGACTTTC.

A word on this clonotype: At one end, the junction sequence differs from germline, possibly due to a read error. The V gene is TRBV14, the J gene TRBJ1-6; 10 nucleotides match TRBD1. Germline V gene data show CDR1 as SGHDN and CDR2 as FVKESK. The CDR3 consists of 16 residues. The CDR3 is CASSQASGQGVSPLNF. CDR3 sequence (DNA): TGTGCCAGCAGCCAAGCATCTGGACAGGGGGTTTCACCCCTCAACTTT.

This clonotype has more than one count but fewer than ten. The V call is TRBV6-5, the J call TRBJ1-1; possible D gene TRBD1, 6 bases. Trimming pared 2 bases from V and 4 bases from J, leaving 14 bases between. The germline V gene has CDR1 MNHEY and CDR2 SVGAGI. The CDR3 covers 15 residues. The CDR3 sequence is CASSYDNGGGTEAFF. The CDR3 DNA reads TGTGCCAGCAGTTACGACAACGGAGGGGGCACTGAAGCTTTCTTT.

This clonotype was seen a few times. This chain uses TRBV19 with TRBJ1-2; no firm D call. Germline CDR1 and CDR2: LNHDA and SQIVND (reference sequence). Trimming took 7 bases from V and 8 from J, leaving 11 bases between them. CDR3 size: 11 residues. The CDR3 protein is CASTVGGGYTF. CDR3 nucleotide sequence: TGTGCCAGTACCGTCGGTGGGGGCTACACCTTC.

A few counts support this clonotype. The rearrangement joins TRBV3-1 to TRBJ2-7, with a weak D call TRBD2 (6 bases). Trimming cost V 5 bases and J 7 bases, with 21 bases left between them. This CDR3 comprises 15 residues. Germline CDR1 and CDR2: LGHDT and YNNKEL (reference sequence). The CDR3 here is CASSGGTSKSREQYF. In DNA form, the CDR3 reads TGTGCCAGCAGCGGAGGGACGAGTAAATCGAGGGAGCAGTACTTC.

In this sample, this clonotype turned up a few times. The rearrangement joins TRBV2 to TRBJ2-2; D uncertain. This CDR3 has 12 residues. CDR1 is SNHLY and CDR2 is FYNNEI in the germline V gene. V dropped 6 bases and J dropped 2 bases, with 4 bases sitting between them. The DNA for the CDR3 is TGTGCCAGCAGCGCTAACACCGGGGAGCTGTTTTTT. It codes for CASSANTGELFF. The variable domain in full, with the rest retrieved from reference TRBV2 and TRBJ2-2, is EPEVTQTPSHQVTQMGQEVILRCVPISNHLYFYWYRQILGQKVEFLVSFYNNEISEKSEIFDDQFSVERPDGSNFTLKIRSTKLEDSAMYFCASSANTGELFFGEGSRLTVL.